This TCR beta chain was retrieved from a study of T cells in Graves' hyperthyroidism and ophthalmopathy. Worth noting for this clonotype: Its specificity is unknown.

Study findings and constraints: Blood also contained most expanded thyroid clonotypes above 0.001. Ophthalmopathy was predicted by the model a median of about six months ahead of onset.

Patients were excluded because of uncontrolled infection, other autoimmune disease, pregnancy or lactation. The source material, RNA transcripts, was used to amplify TCR beta CDR3 regions. The HTBI primer set was used in a first-round RT-PCR of the TCR CDR3. Each CDR3 protein is one row after TCRdb ran MiXCR on the multiplex PCR reads. The data hold about 640,000 distinct CDR3 sequences, with around 21% observed a single time. This TCR was sampled from a man in his thirties or forties with Graves' ophthalmopathy. Input material: blood.

The CDR3 here is CASSRDGWGNQPQHF. CDR3 nucleotides: TGTGCCAGCAGCCGGGACGGTTGGGGCAATCAGCCCCAGCATTTT. The rearrangement uses TRBV28 and TRBJ1-5; D perhaps matches TRBD1 (5 bases). V lost 6 bases and J 2 bases, leaving 14 bases between the germline ends. The germline V gene encodes CDR1 MDHEN and CDR2 SYDVKM. CDR3 length: 15 residues.